These 13 T cell receptor beta chains came from one sample sequenced in a study of blood T cell repertoires in COVID-19. TCRdb's table, derived via immunoSEQ multiplex PCR, lists solely in-frame clones and lacks some. The top ten hold about 6% of the sample, which has about 200,000 clones, 86% seen once. The sample consisted of peripheral blood. The receptors shown here come from a man older than 75 with acute or convalescent COVID-19.

As concerns this clone: Mismatch with germline at one junction end may stem from a read error. The J gene is TRBJ2-1, the V gene TRBV7-7; 8 bases are a match to TRBD2. CDR3 length: 14 amino acids. CDR1 is SSHAT and CDR2 is FNYEAQ in the germline V gene (reference sequence). The CDR3: CASSLAGPYNEQFF. CDR3 DNA: TGTGCTAGCAGCTTAGCGGGGCCATACAATGAGCAGTTCTTC.

In nucleotides, the CDR3 is TGTGCCAGCTCACCGCAAGAGAGGGAGGTAGCTAATGAAAAACTGTTTTTT. It translates to CASSPQEREVANEKLFF. The chain has TRBV18 and TRBJ1-4; no reliable D call. Trimming shortened V by 3 bases and J by 3 bases, and 17 bases separated the two germline ends. The CDR3 is 17 amino acids. Germline-derived CDR1 and CDR2 are KGHSH and LQKENI. The full variable domain, with the rest looked up from reference TRBV18 and TRBJ1-4, is NAGVMQNPRHLVRRRGQEARLRCSPMKGHSHVYWYRQLPEEGLKFMVYLQKENIIDESGMPKERFSAEFPKEGPSILRIQQVVRGDSAAYFCASSPQEREVANEKLFFGSGTQLSVL.

The chain recombines TRBV3-1 (or the pseudogene TRBV3-2) with TRBJ2-1, with D tentatively TRBD1 (6 bases). Trimming shortened V by 1 base and J by 0 bases, and 16 bases separated the two germline ends. The germline V gene encodes CDR1 LGHDT and CDR2 YNNKEL (reference sequence). The CDR3 contains 18 residues. CDR3 nucleotides: TGTGCCAGCAGCCAAGGCGGGCAGGGGCCTTACTCCTACAATGAGCAGTTCTTC. Protein: CASSQGGQGPYSYNEQFF.

The gene calls are TRBV30 and TRBJ1-1; D gene ambiguous. The CDR3 covers 13 residues. With 1 base removed from V and 4 bases from J, the gap between germline ends came to 10 bases. Germline lookup yields CDR1 GTSNPN and CDR2 SVGIG (reference sequence). The chain's CDR3 is CAWSEDGVTEAFF. The CDR3 DNA follows: TGTGCCTGGAGTGAAGACGGAGTCACTGAAGCTTTCTTT.

V is TRBV6-5 and J is TRBJ2-7; D might be TRBD1 (5 bases). The germline V gene has CDR1 MNHEY and CDR2 SVGAGI. The CDR3 sequence is 12 residues long. Trimming took 5 bases from V and 5 from J, leaving 10 bases between them. In DNA form, the CDR3 reads TGTGCCAGCAGTCTTCAGGGAAACGAGCAGTACTTC. Protein product: CASSLQGNEQYF.

V gene TRBV4-3 combines with J gene TRBJ1-3, with 9 bases matching TRBD1. Germline lookup yields CDR1 LGHNA and CDR2 YSLEER. The CDR3 extends over 21 amino acids. Germline trimming cut 1 base from V and 6 bases from J; bases unmatched to any gene: 22. In nucleotides, the CDR3 is TGCGCCAGCAGCCAAGCAGCGCCGGGACAGGGAATTATTACCCGGGCAAACACCATATATTTT. Translated, it gives CASSQAAPGQGIITRANTIYF.

The chain links TRBV30 to TRBJ1-5; D unclear. The CDR3 contains 16 residues. Germline CDR1 and CDR2: GTSNPN and SVGIG (reference sequence). With 3 bases removed from V and 0 bases from J, the gap between germline ends came to 15 bases. The chain's CDR3 is CAWSDSGSYSNQPQHF. DNA for the CDR3: TGTGCCTGGAGCGACTCCGGGTCTTATAGCAATCAGCCCCAGCATTTT.

This clone was observed a few times. The CDR3 spells CATSDPGLAGDTQYF. In DNA form, the CDR3 reads TGTGCCACCAGTGACCCCGGACTAGCGGGAGATACGCAGTATTTT. The V gene is TRBV24-1, the J gene TRBJ2-3; 11 nucleotides match TRBD2. There are 15 residues in the CDR3. Germline CDR1 is KGHDR and CDR2 is SFDVKD. Germline trimming cut 4 bases from V and 5 bases from J; bases unmatched to any gene: 4.

The chain carries TRBV28 and TRBJ1-5; 9 nucleotides line up with TRBD1. The CDR3 covers 15 residues. Germline CDR1 reads MDHEN; CDR2 reads SYDVKM. Unmatched junction bases numbered 2, after V lost 3 bases and J lost 2 bases. The CDR3 DNA reads TGTGCCAGCAGTTTGTGGACAGGGGGCAATCAGCCCCAGCATTTT. It encodes CASSLWTGGNQPQHF.

V is TRBV10-3 and J is TRBJ2-1; 7 bases align to TRBD1. There are 15 residues in the CDR3. Germline CDR1 is ENHRY and CDR2 is SYGVKD. With 2 bases clipped from V and 7 bases from J, the junction kept 8 bases outside the gene matches. The DNA for the CDR3 is TGTGCCATCAGTGAGAGGGTAGGGGGCAGGAATGAGCAGTTCTTC. Translated, it gives CAISERVGGRNEQFF.

J is TRBJ1-4 and V is TRBV11-3; 7 bases match TRBD1. Per germline, CDR1 SGHNT and CDR2 YENEEA. The CDR3 has 12 amino acids. After removal of 5 bases from V and 10 bases from J, the junction contained 4 bases not matched to a gene. The CDR3 loop is CASSPDRAKLFF. DNA for the CDR3: TGTGCCAGCAGCCCTGACAGGGCAAAACTGTTTTTT.

The chain employs TRBV11-2 and TRBJ2-3; 8 nucleotides line up with TRBD2. J was trimmed by 2 bases and V by 1 base; bases with no gene match: 5. The germline CDR1 and CDR2 sequences are SGHAT and FQNNGV. The CDR3 consists of 16 residues. CDR3 in amino acids: CASSLAGLVFTDTQYF. CDR3 nucleotide sequence: TGTGCCAGCAGCTTAGCGGGACTAGTCTTCACAGATACGCAGTATTTT. The variable domain in full, with the rest retrieved from reference TRBV11-2 and TRBJ2-3, is EAGVAQSPRYKIIEKRQSVAFWCNPISGHATLYWYQQILGQGPKLLIQFQNNGVVDDSQLPKDRFSAERLKGVDSTLKIQPAKLEDSAVYLCASSLAGLVFTDTQYFGPGTRLTVL.

The CDR3 here is CSVSDRGKLNTGELFF. The CDR3 DNA sequence: TGCAGCGTTTCGGACAGGGGGAAATTGAACACCGGGGAGCTGTTTTTT. The chain recombines TRBV29-1 with TRBJ2-2; 10 bases fit TRBD1. Germline assignment: CDR1 SQVTM and CDR2 ANQGSEA. The V segment lost 5 bases and the J segment 1 base; nucleotides outside the gene matches: 7. The CDR3 has 16 residues.